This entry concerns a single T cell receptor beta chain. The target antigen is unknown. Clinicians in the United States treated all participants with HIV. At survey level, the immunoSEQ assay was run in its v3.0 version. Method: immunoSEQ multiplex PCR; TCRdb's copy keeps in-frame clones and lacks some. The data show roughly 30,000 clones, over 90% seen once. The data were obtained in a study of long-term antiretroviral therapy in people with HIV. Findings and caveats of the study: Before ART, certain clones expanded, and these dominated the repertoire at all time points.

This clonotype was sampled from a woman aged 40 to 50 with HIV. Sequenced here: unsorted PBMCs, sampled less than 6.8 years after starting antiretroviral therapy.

The CDR3 protein is CASSQSSPGQSANYGYTF. The CDR3 DNA follows: TGCGCCAGCAGCCAATCCAGCCCAGGACAGTCAGCTAACTATGGCTACACCTTC. This chain connects TRBV4-1 to TRBJ1-2; possible D gene TRBD1, 6 bases. This CDR3 spans 18 amino acids. Trimming shortened V by 2 bases and J by 0 bases, and 19 bases separated the two germline ends. The V gene's germline CDR1 is MGHRA and CDR2 YSYEKL.